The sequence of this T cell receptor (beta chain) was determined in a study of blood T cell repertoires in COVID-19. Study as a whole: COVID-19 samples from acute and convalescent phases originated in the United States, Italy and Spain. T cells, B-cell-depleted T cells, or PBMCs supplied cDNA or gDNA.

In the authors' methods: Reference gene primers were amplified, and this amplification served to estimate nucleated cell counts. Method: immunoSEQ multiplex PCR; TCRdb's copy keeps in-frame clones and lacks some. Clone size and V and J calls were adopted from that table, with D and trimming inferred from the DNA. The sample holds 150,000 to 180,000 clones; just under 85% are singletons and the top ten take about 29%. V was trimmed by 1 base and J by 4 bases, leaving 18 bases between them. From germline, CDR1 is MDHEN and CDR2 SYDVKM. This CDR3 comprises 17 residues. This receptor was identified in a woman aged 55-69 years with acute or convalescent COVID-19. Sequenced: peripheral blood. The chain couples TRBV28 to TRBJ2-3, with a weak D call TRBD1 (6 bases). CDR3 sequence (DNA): TGTGCCAGCAGTTTATCTCTGGGACACCTTGGCCCAGATACGCAGTATTTT. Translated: CASSLSLGHLGPDTQYF.